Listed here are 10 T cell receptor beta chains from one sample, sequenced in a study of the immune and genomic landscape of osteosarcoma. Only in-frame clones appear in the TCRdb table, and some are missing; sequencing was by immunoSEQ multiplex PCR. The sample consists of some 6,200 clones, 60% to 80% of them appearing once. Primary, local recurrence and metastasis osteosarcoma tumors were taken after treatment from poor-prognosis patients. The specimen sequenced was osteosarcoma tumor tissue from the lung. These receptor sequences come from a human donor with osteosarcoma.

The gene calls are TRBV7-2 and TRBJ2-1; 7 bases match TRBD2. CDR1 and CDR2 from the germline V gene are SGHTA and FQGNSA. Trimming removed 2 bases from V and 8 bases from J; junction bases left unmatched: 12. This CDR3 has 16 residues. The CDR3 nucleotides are TGTGCCAGCAGCTTAATTGGGACGGGAGGTAACGATGAGCAGTTCTTC. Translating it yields CASSLIGTGGNDEQFF.

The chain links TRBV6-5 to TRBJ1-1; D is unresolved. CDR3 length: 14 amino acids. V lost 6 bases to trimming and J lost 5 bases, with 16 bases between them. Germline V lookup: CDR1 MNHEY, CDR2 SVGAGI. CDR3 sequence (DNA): TGTGCCAGCAGCTACAGTGGAGGCAAAACTGAAGCTTTCTTT. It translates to CASSYSGGKTEAFF.

Here the CDR3 DNA reads TGTGCCAGCAGCTTGTGGGCTAGCGGGGCTAGCACAGATACGCAGTATTTT. Its translation is CASSLWASGASTDTQYF. The V call is TRBV5-6, the J call TRBJ2-3; 9 nucleotides line up with TRBD2. The CDR3 covers 17 residues. The germline V gene encodes CDR1 SGHDT and CDR2 YYEEEE. The junction had 6 bases not matched to a gene; V was cut back by 1 base and J by 0 bases.

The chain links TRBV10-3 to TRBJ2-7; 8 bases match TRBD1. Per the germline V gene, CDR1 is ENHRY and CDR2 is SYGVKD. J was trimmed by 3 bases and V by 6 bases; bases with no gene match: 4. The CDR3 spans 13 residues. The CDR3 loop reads CAIRRTGSYEQYF. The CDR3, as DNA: TGTGCCATCAGGAGGACAGGGAGCTACGAGCAGTACTTC.

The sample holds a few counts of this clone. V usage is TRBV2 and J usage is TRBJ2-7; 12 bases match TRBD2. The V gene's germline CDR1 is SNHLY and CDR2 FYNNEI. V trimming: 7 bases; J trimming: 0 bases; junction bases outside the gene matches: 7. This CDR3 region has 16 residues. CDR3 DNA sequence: TGTGCCAGCAAGAGGGAGACTAGCGGGAGCTCCTACGAGCAGTACTTC. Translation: CASKRETSGSSYEQYF.

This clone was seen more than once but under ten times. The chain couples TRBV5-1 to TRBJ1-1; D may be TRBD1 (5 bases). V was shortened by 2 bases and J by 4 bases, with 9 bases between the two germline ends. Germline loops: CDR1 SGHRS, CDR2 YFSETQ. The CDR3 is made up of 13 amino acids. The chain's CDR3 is CASSFPGGTEAFF. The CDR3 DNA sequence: TGCGCCAGCAGCTTCCCCGGGGGCACTGAAGCTTTCTTT.

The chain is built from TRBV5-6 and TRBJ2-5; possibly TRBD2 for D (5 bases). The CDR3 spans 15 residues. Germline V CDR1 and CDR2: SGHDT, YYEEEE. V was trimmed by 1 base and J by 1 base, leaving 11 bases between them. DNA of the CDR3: TGTGCCAGCAGCTTGCGGCTAGCATTCCAAGAGACCCAGTACTTC. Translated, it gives CASSLRLAFQETQYF.

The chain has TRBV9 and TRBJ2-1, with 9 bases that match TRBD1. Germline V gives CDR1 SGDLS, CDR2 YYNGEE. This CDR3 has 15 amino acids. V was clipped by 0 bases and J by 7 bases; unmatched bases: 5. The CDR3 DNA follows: TGTGCCAGCAGCGTAGCTGTGACAGGGGGAAATGAGCAGTTCTTC. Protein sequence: CASSVAVTGGNEQFF.

CDR3 protein: CASSIGEGMPTEAFF. The CDR3 nucleotides are TGTGCCAGTAGTATAGGCGAGGGAATGCCCACTGAAGCTTTCTTT. The chain carries TRBV19 and TRBJ1-1; D is unclear. V was clipped by 1 base and J by 4 bases, with 13 bases between them. This CDR3 comprises 15 residues. CDR1 LNHDA and CDR2 SQIVND come from the germline V gene (reference sequence).

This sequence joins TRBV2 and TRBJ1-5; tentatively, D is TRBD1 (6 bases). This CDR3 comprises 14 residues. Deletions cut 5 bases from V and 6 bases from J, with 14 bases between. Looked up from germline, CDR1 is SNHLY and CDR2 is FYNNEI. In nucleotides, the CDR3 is TGTGCCAGCAGTCCGGGGGCGGCGAGTCAGCCCCAGCATTTT. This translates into CASSPGAASQPQHF.